The 30 T cell receptor beta chains listed next were all sequenced from one sample in a study of CD8 T cells in Susac syndrome. With random hexamers, reverse transcription was performed on about 0.45 to 1 ug of RNA. TCRdb reanalysed the immunoSEQ multiplex PCR reads using MiXCR and keeps one entry per CDR3 protein. The sample holds about 160,000 distinct CDR3 sequences; roughly 94% are singletons and the top ten take around 0.093%. Specimen: CD4+ T cells from PBMCs. The receptor source for this set is a human donor with multiple sclerosis.

This sequence joins TRBV5-5 and TRBJ2-3; D not certain. This CDR3 contains 11 residues. Trimming removed 4 bases at V and 8 bases at J, with 8 bases between. CDR1 is SGHKS, CDR2 YYEKEE, per germline (reference sequence). CDR3: CASSPTGTQYF. The CDR3 nucleotides read TGTGCCAGCAGCCCTACTGGTACGCAGTATTTT.

The rearrangement uses TRBV4-3 and TRBJ2-3; perhaps D is TRBD1 or TRBD2 (6 bases each). V lost 5 bases and J 4 bases, leaving 16 bases between the germline ends. The CDR3 sequence is 15 residues long. From germline, CDR1 is LGHNA and CDR2 YSLEER. The CDR3 protein is CASSEGGVRADTQYF. The DNA for the CDR3 is TGCGCCAGCAGCGAGGGGGGAGTTCGGGCAGATACGCAGTATTTT.

CDR3: CASSGQRDTEAFF. The CDR3 DNA is TGTGCCAGCTCAGGACAGAGGGACACTGAAGCTTTCTTT. The rearrangement joins TRBV18 to TRBJ1-1; D is possibly TRBD1 (6 bases). Germline lookup yields CDR1 KGHSH and CDR2 LQKENI. The V end lost 5 bases, the J end lost 3 bases, and 10 bases lay between the germline ends. This CDR3 region has 13 residues.

The chain recombines TRBV9 with TRBJ2-5; D may be TRBD2 (6 bases). Trimming took 4 bases from V and 0 from J, leaving 16 bases between them. The CDR3 consists of 16 residues. In germline, CDR1 is SGDLS, CDR2 YYNGEE. The CDR3 DNA reads as TGTGCCAGCAGCCCCCGGTCGGGAGAGTACCAAGAGACCCAGTACTTC. Protein product: CASSPRSGEYQETQYF.

The chain recombines TRBV19 with TRBJ2-3; D perhaps matches TRBD2 (5 bases). The germline V gene has CDR1 LNHDA and CDR2 SQIVND (reference sequence). The CDR3 extends over 14 amino acids. With 5 bases removed from V and 4 bases from J, the gap between germline ends came to 13 bases. CDR3 in amino acids: CASSVGLAADTQYF. The CDR3 DNA follows: TGTGCCAGTAGTGTTGGACTGGCCGCAGATACGCAGTATTTT.

This clonotype was counted once. The chain is built from TRBV5-4 and TRBJ2-5; D uncertain. The V gene's germline CDR1 is SGHNT and CDR2 YYREEE (reference sequence). The V and J ends lost 0 bases and 3 bases respectively, with 12 bases between them. This CDR3 has 15 amino acids. Here the CDR3 reads CASSLEIAREETQYF. The DNA of the CDR3 is TGTGCCAGCAGCTTGGAAATAGCACGCGAAGAGACCCAGTACTTC.

CDR3 in amino acids: CASSRKAGYQETQYF. The CDR3, as DNA: TGTGCCAGCAGCCGAAAGGCAGGGTACCAAGAGACCCAGTACTTC. The rearrangement uses TRBV7-6 and TRBJ2-5, with D possibly being TRBD1 (5 bases). CDR1 is SGHVS and CDR2 is FNYEAQ in the germline V gene. The CDR3 has 15 residues. Deletions cut 5 bases from V and 0 bases from J, with 13 bases between.

The J gene is TRBJ2-1, the V gene TRBV7-6; the D gene is possibly TRBD2 (5 bases). The V and J ends lost 2 bases and 0 bases respectively, with 14 bases between them. This CDR3 region has 17 residues. Germline V gives CDR1 SGHVS, CDR2 FNYEAQ. The CDR3 DNA sequence: TGTGCCAGCAGCTTACTCGCGGGCCCGAGCTCCTACAATGAGCAGTTCTTC. Amino acids: CASSLLAGPSSYNEQFF. Together with reference TRBV7-6 and TRBJ2-1, the CDR3 gives the full variable domain: GAGVSQSPRYKVTKRGQDVALRCDPISGHVSLYWYRQALGQGPEFLTYFNYEAQQDKSGLPNDRFSAERPEGSISTLTIQRTEQRDSAMYRCASSLLAGPSSYNEQFFGPGTRLTVL.

The chain carries TRBV3-1 and TRBJ2-1, with 9 bases aligning to TRBD2. The germline V gene encodes CDR1 LGHDT and CDR2 YNNKEL (reference sequence). The CDR3 sequence is 18 residues long. Unmatched junction bases numbered 15, after V lost 1 base and J lost 8 bases. CDR3 DNA sequence: TGTGCCAGCAGCCAAGGGGTTTCCCTTAGCGGGAGTGGAGATGAGCAGTTCTTC. Translated, it gives CASSQGVSLSGSGDEQFF.

CDR3 loop: CATVDSVGGYTF. The CDR3 region has the DNA TGTGCCACAGTTGACAGTGTTGGGGGCTACACCTTC. The chain is built from TRBV24-1 and TRBJ1-2; D may be TRBD1 (5 bases). The CDR3 length is 12 residues. CDR1 and CDR2 (germline): KGHDR, SFDVKD. The V end was cut by 10 bases, the J end by 8 bases, with 16 bases between.

This rearrangement joins TRBV29-1 to TRBJ2-7; 8 bases are shared with TRBD1. V lost 7 bases, J lost 4 bases, and 9 bases stayed unmatched. The CDR3 runs 13 residues. Germline V CDR1 and CDR2: SQVTM, ANQGSEA. The CDR3 DNA follows: TGCAGCGGGGGACAGGCCCCGGGGTACGAGCAGTACTTC. This codes for CSGGQAPGYEQYF.

The V gene is TRBV5-6, the J gene TRBJ2-1; D might be TRBD2 (6 bases). Per germline, CDR1 SGHDT and CDR2 YYEEEE. This CDR3 comprises 14 residues. Trimming left V 4 bases short and J 4 bases short, with 12 bases between. Written as DNA, the CDR3 is TGTGCCAGCAGCCGACTAGATAGTTACAATGAGCAGTTCTTC. Protein product: CASSRLDSYNEQFF.

The chain has TRBV29-1 and TRBJ2-5; 7 nucleotides match TRBD2. This CDR3 region has 13 residues. V gave up 3 bases and J gave up 4 bases; unmatched junction bases: 5. The V gene's germline CDR1 is SQVTM and CDR2 ANQGSEA. CDR3 DNA: TGCAGCGTTGAGGCCGCGGGAGCAGAGACCCAGTACTTC. This gives the protein CSVEAAGAETQYF.

The V and J genes are TRBV28 and TRBJ1-1, with D unresolved. CDR1 is MDHEN and CDR2 is SYDVKM in the germline V gene. The V end was cut by 7 bases, the J end by 7 bases, with 13 bases between. The CDR3 is made up of 12 amino acids. CDR3 protein: CASTRVGGEAFF. CDR3 in DNA: TGTGCCAGCACCCGCGTCGGCGGTGAAGCTTTCTTT.

This clonotype was recorded only once. This chain connects TRBV2 to TRBJ1-1; a weak D match, TRBD1 (5 bases). There are 14 residues in the CDR3. The V end was cut by 1 base, the J end by 1 base, with 7 bases between. CDR1 and CDR2 (germline): SNHLY, FYNNEI. The CDR3 region is CASSEGGRNTEAFF. In DNA, the CDR3 is TGTGCCAGCAGTGAAGGGGGCAGGAACACTGAAGCTTTCTTT.

The chain links TRBV20-1 to TRBJ1-4; D uncertain. Trimming stripped 1 base from V and 1 base from J, with 13 bases between. The germline V gene has CDR1 DFQATT and CDR2 SNEGSKA (reference sequence). The CDR3 totals 16 residues. CDR3 DNA: TGCAGTGCTAGAGTCGGTCATTTGGGAACTAATGAAAAACTGTTTTTT. Translating it yields CSARVGHLGTNEKLFF.

The chain has TRBV5-4 and TRBJ2-5; no clear D. V was clipped by 4 bases and J by 5 bases, with 18 bases between them. The germline V gene encodes CDR1 SGHNT and CDR2 YYREEE (reference sequence). This CDR3 has 15 residues. The DNA for the CDR3 is TGTGCCAGCAGCCGGAACAGCCTCCCCCTGGAGACCCAGTACTTC. It translates to CASSRNSLPLETQYF.

This clonotype has more than one count but fewer than ten. The chain couples TRBV6-2 or TRBV6-3 to TRBJ2-3; D is unresolved. The CDR3 totals 11 residues. Germline loops: CDR1 MNHEY, CDR2 SVGEGT. The V end lost 2 bases, the J end lost 4 bases, and 1 base lay between the germline ends. In DNA, the CDR3 is TGTGCCAGCAGTTACCCAGATACGCAGTATTTT. The encoded protein is CASSYPDTQYF.

This chain joins TRBV6-1 and TRBJ1-1, with D perhaps TRBD1 (5 bases). This CDR3 comprises 12 residues. The V and J ends lost 8 bases and 2 bases respectively, with 9 bases between them. Looked up from germline, CDR1 is MNHNS and CDR2 is SASEGT. CDR3 in amino acids: CASGHLNTEAFF. The CDR3 DNA reads TGTGCCAGCGGACACCTAAACACTGAAGCTTTCTTT.

The genes are TRBV28 and TRBJ2-5; no clear D gene. This CDR3 is 15 amino acids long. Per germline, CDR1 MDHEN and CDR2 SYDVKM. The germline V and J ends were trimmed by 2 bases and 7 bases, with 17 bases remaining between them. This CDR3 is CASSLVPVDSVTQYF. The CDR3 DNA is TGTGCCAGCAGTTTAGTCCCGGTGGATTCGGTGACCCAGTACTTC.

V gene TRBV12-5 combines with J gene TRBJ2-7; D may be TRBD2 (5 bases). Germline assignment: CDR1 LGHNT and CDR2 FRNRAP. CDR3 size: 14 residues. Between the trimmed V and J ends, which lost 1 base and 3 bases, there was a span of 10 bases. CDR3 bases: TGTGCTAGTGGTTTGGGGGCGGGTGACTACGAGCAGTACTTC. Its translation is CASGLGAGDYEQYF.

The chain recombines TRBV18 with TRBJ2-7; D possibly corresponds to TRBD2 (6 bases). Germline loops: CDR1 KGHSH, CDR2 LQKENI. The CDR3 consists of 14 residues. The V gene lost 3 bases and the J gene lost 3 bases, with 12 bases spanning the gap. Here the CDR3 reads CASSPPSALYEQYF. In DNA, the CDR3 is TGTGCCAGCTCACCGCCTAGCGCGCTCTACGAGCAGTACTTC.

V gene TRBV30 combines with J gene TRBJ2-3; D might be TRBD1 (6 bases). Trimming pared 5 bases from V and 2 bases from J, leaving 11 bases between. The CDR3 length is 13 residues. Looked up from germline, CDR1 is GTSNPN and CDR2 is SVGIG (reference sequence). This CDR3 is CAWVQGNTDTQYF. The CDR3 region has the DNA TGTGCCTGGGTACAGGGAAACACAGATACGCAGTATTTT. Full variable domain (remainder filled in from reference TRBV30 and TRBJ2-3): SQTIHQWPATLVQPVGSPLSLECTVEGTSNPNLYWYRQAAGRGLQLLFYSVGIGQISSEVPQNLSASRPQDRQFILSSKKLLLSDSGFYLCAWVQGNTDTQYFGPGTRLTVL.

The rearrangement links TRBV19 to TRBJ2-7; TRBD1 matches 10 bases. With V trimmed by 8 bases and J by 4 bases, 2 bases remained unmatched. The V gene's germline CDR1 is LNHDA and CDR2 SQIVND (reference sequence). The CDR3 spans 12 residues. CDR3 residues: CASADRGYEQYF. Here the CDR3 DNA reads TGTGCCAGTGCGGACAGGGGGTACGAGCAGTACTTC.

CDR3 amino acids: CASSPRTGGVNGYTF. For the CDR3, the DNA is TGTGCCAGCAGCCCAAGGACAGGGGGCGTGAATGGCTACACCTTC. The V call is TRBV11-2, the J call TRBJ1-2; 11 nucleotides match TRBD1. The germline gives CDR1 SGHAT, CDR2 FQNNGV. The CDR3 has 15 residues. The V segment lost 5 bases and the J segment 6 bases; nucleotides outside the gene matches: 8.

The chain carries TRBV4-1 and TRBJ2-4; either TRBD1 or TRBD2 may supply D (5 bases each). Germline V gene lookup returns CDR1 MGHRA and CDR2 YSYEKL. The CDR3 length is 16 residues. V lost 1 base, J lost 0 bases, and 10 bases lay in between. Written as DNA, the CDR3 is TGCGCCAGCAGCCAAGGGGGCGCGGGAGCCAAAAACATTCAGTACTTC. Residues: CASSQGGAGAKNIQYF.

The rearrangement joins TRBV19 to TRBJ2-2; the D is unclear. Germline lookup yields CDR1 LNHDA and CDR2 SQIVND (reference sequence). Trimming took 6 bases from V and 7 from J, leaving 12 bases between them. The CDR3 spans 13 residues. The CDR3 DNA reads TGTGCCAGTAGGAGGACCGTCCGCGGGGAGCTGTTTTTT. This codes for CASRRTVRGELFF.

The chain couples TRBV4-1 to TRBJ1-2; TRBD1 matches 8 bases. This CDR3 comprises 16 residues. J gave up 5 bases and V 6 bases, and 14 bases lay outside the gene matches. CDR1 and CDR2 (germline): MGHRA, YSYEKL. The CDR3, as DNA: TGCGCCAGCAGTAGAATTCGGACAGGGCAGGTTTATGGCTACACCTTC. Protein sequence: CASSRIRTGQVYGYTF.

V and J are TRBV16 and TRBJ1-5; TRBD1 matches 8 bases. The ends lost 4 bases at V and 6 bases at J; junction bases unmatched: 20. The length of the CDR3 is 19 residues. Germline V gives CDR1 KGHSY, CDR2 FQNENV. The CDR3 is CASSRRQGLQYGVRQPQHF. CDR3 nucleotides: TGTGCCAGCAGCCGACGACAGGGGTTACAATACGGTGTTCGTCAGCCCCAGCATTTT.

V usage is TRBV12-3 or TRBV12-4 and J usage is TRBJ2-2; possible D gene TRBD2, 6 bases. Trimming removed 3 bases from V and 3 bases from J, with 8 bases in between. This CDR3 region has 14 residues. The CDR3 sequence: CASSLLADTGELFF. CDR3 bases: TGTGCCAGCAGTTTGTTAGCGGACACCGGGGAGCTGTTTTTT.